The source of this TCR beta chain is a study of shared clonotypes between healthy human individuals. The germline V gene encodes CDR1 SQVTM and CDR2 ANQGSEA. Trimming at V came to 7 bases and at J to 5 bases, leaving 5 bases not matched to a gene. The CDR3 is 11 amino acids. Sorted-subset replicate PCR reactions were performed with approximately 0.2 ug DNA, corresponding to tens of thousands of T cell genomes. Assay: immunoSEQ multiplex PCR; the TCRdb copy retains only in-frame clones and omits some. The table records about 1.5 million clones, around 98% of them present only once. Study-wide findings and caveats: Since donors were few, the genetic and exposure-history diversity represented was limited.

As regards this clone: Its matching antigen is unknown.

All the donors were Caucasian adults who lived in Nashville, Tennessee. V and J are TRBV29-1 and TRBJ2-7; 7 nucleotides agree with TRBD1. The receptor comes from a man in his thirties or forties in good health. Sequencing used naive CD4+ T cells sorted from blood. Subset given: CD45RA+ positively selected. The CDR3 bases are TGCAGCGCTGGGACAGTTGACGAGCAGTACTTC. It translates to CSAGTVDEQYF.